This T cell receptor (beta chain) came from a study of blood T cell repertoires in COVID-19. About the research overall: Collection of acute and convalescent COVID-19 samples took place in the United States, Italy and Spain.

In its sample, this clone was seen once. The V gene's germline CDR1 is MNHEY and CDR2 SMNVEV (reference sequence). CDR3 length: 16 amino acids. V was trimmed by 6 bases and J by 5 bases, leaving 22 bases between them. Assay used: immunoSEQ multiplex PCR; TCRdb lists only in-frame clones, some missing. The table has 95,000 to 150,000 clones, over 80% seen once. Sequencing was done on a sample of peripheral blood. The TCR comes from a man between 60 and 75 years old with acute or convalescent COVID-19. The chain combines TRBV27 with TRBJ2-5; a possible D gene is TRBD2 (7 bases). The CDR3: CASSLEGEGYWETQYF. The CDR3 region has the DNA TGTGCCAGCAGCCTCGAGGGGGAGGGCTATTGGGAGACCCAGTACTTC.